Here is one TCR beta chain with its context. The sample comes from a study of blood T cell repertoires in COVID-19. Per the study methods: It was from reference gene primer amplification that nucleated cell counts were estimated. This table comes from immunoSEQ multiplex PCR, and its TCRdb copy is limited to in-frame clones, with some not included. Clonal size and the V and J genes are those of that table, whereas D and trimming came from the DNA. The data contain approximately 280,000 clones, roughly 85% of them seen just once; the ten biggest clones take up 2% to 3%. Participant-given clinical history determined each cohort assignment. For recovered donors of Cohort 3, there were two negative PCRs, clearance, or symptom resolution. The V and J ends lost 4 bases and 0 bases respectively, with 9 bases between them. Germline lookup yields CDR1 MNHEY and CDR2 SVGEGT. The CDR3 sequence is 14 residues long.

Sequencing input: PBMCs or T cells enriched from blood (not recorded which). The sequence was collected from a woman in her 50s who had recovered from COVID-19. The rearrangement joins TRBV6-2 or TRBV6-3 to TRBJ1-1; maybe TRBD1 (5 bases). CDR3 protein: CASSWTRVNTEAFF. CDR3 in DNA: TGTGCCAGCAGTTGGACCAGGGTGAACACTGAAGCTTTCTTT.